The 10 T cell receptor beta chains reported below all come from one sample, sequenced in a study of T cell responses to AZD1222 COVID-19 vaccine. The repertoire was sequenced with immunoSEQ multiplex PCR; TCRdb's copy has only in-frame clones and lacks some. Of 100,000 to 150,000 clones listed, 90% were seen once; the top ten hold approximately 7.6%. The source was peripheral blood, collected on day 0 of AZD1222 vaccination. These receptors were taken from an adult in good health.

V gene TRBV5-1 combines with J gene TRBJ2-3; TRBD2 aligns across 7 bases. The CDR3 runs to 17 residues. The V and J ends lost 0 bases and 2 bases, in that order; junction bases with no gene match: 9. CDR1 is SGHRS, CDR2 YFSETQ, per germline. CDR3 nucleotides: TGCGCCAGCAGCTTGGGTATCGCTAGCGGAGTCACAGATACGCAGTATTTT. Its protein is CASSLGIASGVTDTQYF.

The chain has TRBV2 and TRBJ2-1, with TRBD2 matching over 11 bases. Germline V gene sequence: CDR1 SNHLY, CDR2 FYNNEI. The CDR3 is 15 residues long. Unmatched junction bases numbered 6, after V lost 6 bases and J lost 5 bases. The CDR3 here is CASSVGLAANNEQFF. The CDR3 DNA reads TGTGCCAGCAGCGTGGGACTAGCGGCAAACAATGAGCAGTTCTTC. Full variable domain (rest looked up from reference TRBV2 and TRBJ2-1): EPEVTQTPSHQVTQMGQEVILRCVPISNHLYFYWYRQILGQKVEFLVSFYNNEISEKSEIFDDQFSVERPDGSNFTLKIRSTKLEDSAMYFCASSVGLAANNEQFFGPGTRLTVL.

CDR3 region: CAWSAVGSSGNTIYF. CDR3 DNA: TGTGCCTGGAGTGCTGTTGGATCCTCTGGAAACACCATATATTTT. This chain uses TRBV30 with TRBJ1-3; no clear D. The CDR3 is made up of 15 amino acids. Germline V gene data show CDR1 as GTSNPN and CDR2 as SVGIG (reference sequence). V lost 1 base, J lost 0 bases, and 10 bases lay in between.

This chain joins TRBV28 and TRBJ1-5, with D possibly being TRBD1 (5 bases). Germline values: CDR1 MDHEN, CDR2 SYDVKM. V dropped 6 bases and J dropped 7 bases, with 13 bases sitting between them. This CDR3 is built from 13 residues. In DNA form, the CDR3 reads TGTGCCAGCAGGCCAGGGAAACGGCAGCCCCAGCATTTT. The encoded protein is CASRPGKRQPQHF.

The chain links TRBV13 to TRBJ2-1; D is uncertain. There are 16 residues in the CDR3. Germline assignment: CDR1 PRHDT and CDR2 FYEKMQ (reference sequence). The germline V and J ends were trimmed by 0 bases and 5 bases, with 14 bases remaining between them. For the CDR3, the DNA is TGTGCCAGCAGCTTAGGAGTAGGAGTTAGCCACAATGAGCAGTTCTTC. This codes for CASSLGVGVSHNEQFF.

The chain couples TRBV11-2 to TRBJ2-2, with no clear D. This CDR3 region has 16 residues. The germline gives CDR1 SGHAT, CDR2 FQNNGV. With 2 bases removed from V and 0 bases from J, the gap between germline ends came to 10 bases. The CDR3: CASSLLSSANTGELFF. In DNA, the CDR3 is TGTGCCAGCAGCTTACTTAGTTCCGCGAACACCGGGGAGCTGTTTTTT.

V and J are TRBV30 and TRBJ1-1; 7 nucleotides match TRBD1. Germline V gene data show CDR1 as GTSNPN and CDR2 as SVGIG (reference sequence). The J segment lost 1 base and the V segment lost 2 bases, leaving 10 bases of the junction unmatched. The CDR3 length is 16 residues. The CDR3 spells CAWSPDRVGENTEAFF. Written as DNA, the CDR3 is TGTGCCTGGAGTCCCGACAGGGTGGGGGAGAACACTGAAGCTTTCTTT.

This clone was observed a few times. The chain combines TRBV10-3 with TRBJ1-4, with unresolved D. V lost 4 bases, J lost 4 bases, and 7 bases lay in between. Germline V gene sequence: CDR1 ENHRY, CDR2 SYGVKD. The CDR3 contains 13 residues. CDR3: CAISAQVNEKLFF. CDR3 in DNA: TGTGCCATCAGTGCTCAAGTTAATGAAAAACTGTTTTTT.

The chain is built from TRBV6-5 and TRBJ2-7; D unclear. CDR1 and CDR2 from the germline V gene are MNHEY and SVGAGI. The CDR3 runs to 14 residues. The germline V and J ends were trimmed by 10 bases and 2 bases, with 18 bases remaining between them. CDR3 sequence (DNA): TGTGCCACTTCCTCGGAGCTAGGGCCCTACGAGCAGTACTTC. Translation: CATSSELGPYEQYF.

The V gene is TRBV9, the J gene TRBJ2-3, with D possibly TRBD2 on 6 matching bases. The length of the CDR3 is 15 residues. Between the trimmed V and J ends, which lost 4 bases and 0 bases, there was a span of 12 bases. Germline V gene lookup returns CDR1 SGDLS and CDR2 YYNGEE. CDR3 in amino acids: CASSLGGTSTDTQYF. The CDR3 DNA reads TGTGCCAGCAGCCTTGGAGGGACTAGCACAGATACGCAGTATTTT.